The clone carrying this TCR beta chain was seen at least ten times. The antigen is not known. Researchers tagged individual cDNA molecules with unique molecular identifiers. MiXCR was run by TCRdb on the 5' RACE reads, yielding one entry per CDR3 protein. The profile covers about 67,000 distinct CDR3 sequences, with around a tenth appearing a single time and 3.5% to 4% taken by the ten largest. The J segment lost 2 bases and the V segment lost 4 bases, leaving 9 bases of the junction unmatched. The CDR3 covers 18 residues. CDR1 and CDR2 (germline): SGHRS, YFSETQ. This specimen comes from a study of early T cells in non-severe SARS-CoV-2 infection. As for the study in general: Chains were unpaired, as sequencing was done on bulk RNA from unsorted whole blood. Findings and caveats of the study: VDJdb matching skewed toward anti-spike CD8 responses, missing private and CD4 specificities.

The receptor's source is an adult who was a healthcare worker with PCR-confirmed SARS-CoV-2 infection or an uninfected control (not recorded which). The genes are TRBV5-1 and TRBJ2-6; 10 nucleotides line up with TRBD2. The specimen was whole blood. In nucleotides, the CDR3 is TGCGCCAGCAGCACAGGCGCTAGCGGGAGTACTGGGGCCAACGTCCTGACTTTC. Protein: CASSTGASGSTGANVLTF.